This entry concerns a single T cell receptor beta chain. The data derive from a study of early stage breast cancer tumors. Study background: Invasive lobular carcinomas made up about 35% of the 12 ER+/PR+/HER2- tumors. Samples were sequenced at approximately 10-fold average coverage.

Assay: immunoSEQ multiplex PCR; the TCRdb copy retains only in-frame clones and omits some. Of about 51,000 clones in the sample, approximately 78% were seen once. CDR1 and CDR2 from the germline V gene are SGHRS and YFSETQ. The CDR3 is 12 residues long. V dropped 5 bases and J dropped 1 base, with 6 bases sitting between them. Material: blood. V gene TRBV5-1 combines with J gene TRBJ1-1; D gene ambiguous. The receptor was derived from a person in their 40s with breast cancer. CDR3 coding DNA: TGCGCCAGCAGACAGTCGAACACTGAAGCTTTCTTT. It translates to CASRQSNTEAFF.